The present T cell receptor beta chain was sequenced within a study of cytomegalovirus exposure and HLA in healthy donors. Findings and limits, study-wide: Serostatus for CMV was the only available immune exposure information. Indistinguishable V segments such as TRBV6-2 and TRBV6-3 were excluded. Most TCR sequences showed up rarely, but some public TCRs showed up in many donors.

Healthy bone marrow donors made up the donors. It was with 60 Vbeta and 13 Jbeta primers that the PCR ran. Some clones are missing from TCRdb's copy, which holds only in-frame ones; the method was immunoSEQ multiplex PCR. Of roughly 130,000 clones listed, approximately 85% are singletons. This clone occurred a few times. Its antigen is still unknown. The V segment lost 2 bases and the J segment 0 bases; nucleotides outside the gene matches: 9. The CDR3 has 20 residues. What was sequenced was PBMCs. This sequence joins TRBV23-1 and TRBJ2-6, with 11 positions matching TRBD2. TRBV23-1 is marked as an open reading frame, function uncertain. This sequence was found in a male donor in good health and CMV-seropositive. CDR3 nucleotide sequence: TGCGCCAGCAGTCAACCTCCAGGGACTAGCGGATTCTCTGGGGCCAACGTCCTGACTTTC. It codes for CASSQPPGTSGFSGANVLTF.